What follows describes a single TCR beta chain. This record belongs to a study of blood T cell repertoires in COVID-19. Study-level information: There were acute and convalescent COVID-19 samples, and they came from the United States, Italy and Spain. From T cells, B-cell-depleted T cells, or PBMCs came the material, which was cDNA or gDNA.

The germline V gene has CDR1 SGHDT and CDR2 YYEEEE. V lost 0 bases, J lost 9 bases, and 19 bases lay in between. This CDR3 region has 16 residues. In the study's own analysis: Scientists estimated how many nucleated cells there were by amplifying reference gene primers. The method was immunoSEQ multiplex PCR; TCRdb's version includes in-frame clones alone and lacks a portion of them. Clone size and V and J calls were adopted from that table, with D and trimming inferred from the DNA. This sample has 40,000 to 50,000 clones; approximately 83% occur once, and the top ten carry roughly 40%. The sequence was collected from a woman older than 75 with acute or convalescent COVID-19. The chain is built from TRBV5-6 and TRBJ1-5; maybe TRBD1 (6 bases). The sample comprised peripheral blood. The CDR3 reads CASSLDGGGPPGPQHF. The DNA of the CDR3 is TGTGCCAGCAGCTTGGATGGTGGGGGCCCTCCGGGGCCCCAGCATTTT.